A selection of T cell receptor beta chains follows, all from one sample in a study of T cell changes during pregnancy in multiple sclerosis. Here immunoSEQ multiplex PCR was the method, and the copy in TCRdb shows in-frame clones only, minus some. Found here are roughly 57,000 clones, 80% to 90% of them singletons; the top ten hold 2% to 3%. The sample in question was peripheral blood, obtained in the first trimester of pregnancy. These receptors were taken from a female donor with multiple sclerosis, enrolled in a pregnancy study. The CDR3 runs from the conserved cysteine through the conserved F or W. D genes are given only for firm matches. For some rows the clone size is stated as once, few or many, or as a class when expanded; others skip it.

cdr3_nt cdr3_aa j_call d_call clone_size v_call
TGTGCGGCCGGGCGGGAATTCTCCTACAATGAGCAGTTCTTC CAAGREFSYNEQFF TRBJ2-1 - - TRBV5-4
TGTGCCAGCAGCTTAGTGCGGGGCGCCACTGAAGCTTTCTTT CASSLVRGATEAFF TRBJ1-1 - - TRBV7-9
TGTGCCTGGAGACGTGGAACAGGCCGGGAGCTGTTTTTT CAWRRGTGRELFF TRBJ2-2 - few TRBV30
TGTGCCAGTAGTATTGGGGCAGGGGCCAGATGGGATGGCTACACCTTC CASSIGAGARWDGYTF TRBJ1-2 - - TRBV19
TGTGCCAGCAGCCCTCGTGAGTATGGCTACACCTTC CASSPREYGYTF TRBJ1-2 - - TRBV7-9
TGTGCCAGCATTTCCCCCTCCTCCTTAACACAGGGGGCGGCGGGCAATCAGCCCCAGCATTTT CASISPSSLTQGAAGNQPQHF TRBJ1-5 - - TRBV21-1
TGTGCCAGCAGCGGGACAGCCACGTCTAACTATGGCTACACCTTC CASSGTATSNYGYTF TRBJ1-2 TRBD1 once TRBV25-1
TGTGCCAGCAGGGGTTGGAGGGATGGCGAAAAACTGTTTTTT CASRGWRDGEKLFF TRBJ1-4 - once TRBV27
TGTGCCAGTACCCAAGGGACAGGGGAACCCTATGGCTACACCTTC CASTQGTGEPYGYTF TRBJ1-2 TRBD1 - TRBV19
TGCAGCGTTGAGGGGACAGGGGATGAAGCTTTCTTT CSVEGTGDEAFF TRBJ1-1 TRBD1 - TRBV29-1
TGTGCCAGCAGCTTAAGCAGGAGGGCTTTCTTT CASSLSRRAFF TRBJ1-1 - few TRBV7-9
TGCGCCAGCAGCCAAGATACAGGGGGTCAAGCCTACGAGCAGTACTTC CASSQDTGGQAYEQYF TRBJ2-7 TRBD1 - TRBV4-3
TGTGCCAGCATGGGAACTAGCGGGAGTAGTGATGCCGGGACCCAGTACTTC CASMGTSGSSDAGTQYF TRBJ2-5 TRBD2 - TRBV4-2
TGTGCTAGTGGTTTTCAGATGAACACTGAAGCTTTCTTT CASGFQMNTEAFF TRBJ1-1 - once TRBV12-5
TGTGCCAGCAGTGAAGTTTTATCGGGGGGGCGGGTGAGGGGCTACACCTTC CASSEVLSGGRVRGYTF TRBJ1-2 - - TRBV6-1